This TCR beta chain was captured by sequencing in a study of a mutant IDH1 vaccine in newly diagnosed glioma (dated by TCRdb to 2020 to 2023). The study in broad terms: Across visits V03 through V10, patients got a total of eight vaccinations, given in weeks 1, 3, 5, 7, 11, 15, 19 and 23. Vaccination started 4-6 weeks after radiotherapy alone, or was given together with temozolomide cycles in the groups whose treatment included chemotherapy. The approximately 33 treated patients were 62.5% male and approximately 40% female, with a mean age of around 40 years. Before enrollment, most patients had been given radiochemotherapy with temozolomide as standard therapy, while the rest had received either radiotherapy alone or temozolomide alone. Peripheral blood samples were drawn at six visits, namely V03 (baseline), V05, V07, V10, V12 and V13. For exploratory analyses, longitudinal TCRB deep sequencing was carried out in about 26 treated patients wherever samples were available. General conclusions and limits of the study: Changes in the top peripheral T cell clonotypes picked up by TCRB sequencing did not appear to be linked to pseudoprogression. Immune responses induced by the vaccine were seen in around 93% of patients across multiple MHC alleles. According to the authors, sample limitations meant that analyses of patient blood samples could not be reproduced. Selection of PBMC samples for TCRB deep sequencing was based on availability.

Explained via the paper, the time point label denotes: week 23, last vaccination. Every vaccine dose consisted of 300 ug of a 20-mer mutant IDH1 peptide in Montanide, administered subcutaneously together with topical imiquimod. The donors had newly diagnosed IDH1-mutant astrocytomas of WHO grade 3 or 4 that showed loss of nuclear ATRX. The samples were drawn from NOA16, a multicentre, single-arm, open-label phase I trial in Germany that tested a mutant IDH1 peptide vaccine in humans for the first time. Genomic DNA for TCRB sequencing was extracted from EDTA blood using the DNeasy Blood and Tissue Kit. This clone was picked up one time. Its antigen remains undetermined. No base-level quality is on record; no much larger clone is a single base apart. The same CDR3 also results from other DNA sequences found in this sample. As encoded in the germline V gene, CDR1 is SGHRS while CDR2 is YFSETQ. There are 14 amino acids in the CDR3, from cysteine to phenylalanine inclusive. Only the CDR3 DNA is retained, 42 bases long and in frame from the first base. Trimming removed 5 bases from V and 0 bases from J, leaving 9 bases between the germline ends.

The library was produced with the immunoSEQ multiplex PCR assay. The hsTCRB Kit was used according to the manufacturer's protocol to amplify rearranged TCR beta chain sequences. TCRB libraries were sequenced on an Illumina MiSeq. In the paper's pipeline: The proprietary platform of the kit vendor was used for demultiplexing, trimming and gene mapping. This is the immuneACCESS table as TCRdb keeps it, with only in-frame sequences that have V and J called. A part of the clones is gone; compared with another copy, unresolved V genes explain less than half, and the rest is unexplained. The V and J calls and the clone size are those of that table, but D and trimming were determined from the DNA. The table for this sample lists roughly 38,000 clones; roughly 79% of them were counted only once. 6.3% of the sample belongs to the ten largest clones.

The sequence was collected from a woman aged 40 to 50 with glioma. Some clones in this sample may be carry-over from other donors' samples. The receptor chain draws on TRBV5-1 and TRBJ1-3, and the D gene may be TRBD1, 5 bases matching. Sequences were derived from PBMCs, sampled from a glioma patient whose treatment included an IDH1 peptide vaccine. The CDR3 region reads CASSPDSSGNTIYF. The nucleotide sequence is given as TGCGCCAGCAGTCCCGACAGCTCTGGAAACACCATATATTTT.